This T cell receptor beta chain was recorded in a study of siplizumab effects on memory and regulatory T cells. Using immunoSEQ multiplex PCR, the repertoire was profiled, and TCRdb retains in-frame clones only, with some absent. Of more than 95,000 clones listed, more than 85% were seen once; the top ten hold around 0.32%. The CDR3 consists of 17 residues. Germline CDR1 MNHNS, CDR2 SASEGT. Trimming stripped 2 bases from V and 7 bases from J, with 20 bases between. The rearrangement uses TRBV6-1 and TRBJ1-4; D gene uncertain. Sequenced sample: CD4+ T cells sorted from blood. The TCR was taken from a human donor in good health. The chain's CDR3 is CASSEFSASFRGEKLFF. The DNA for the CDR3 is TGTGCCAGCAGTGAATTTTCGGCATCATTCCGGGGTGAAAAACTGTTTTTT.